This paragraph reports one T cell receptor beta chain. Its antigen is currently unknown. This entry is derived from a study of T-cell reconstitution after alpha-beta-depleted transplantation in children. Losses at the gene ends were 5 bases for V and 5 bases for J; bases not matched to a gene: 8. This CDR3 spans 14 amino acids. CDR1 is SGHAT, CDR2 FQNNGV, per germline. The TCRbeta library incorporated unique molecular identifiers. In TCRdb, the PCR reads were re-called with MiXCR into one record per CDR3 protein. In the table there are fewer than 350,000 distinct CDR3 sequences, just over 7.5% of which are singletons. Study results and limitations: A year post-transplant, T-cell counts and diversity derived mostly from newly produced T cells. Expanded graft clones numbering several hundred reportedly gave rise to alpha-beta T cells about two months after transplant.

The material sequenced was peripheral blood, taken 360 days after TCRalphabeta/CD19-depleted stem cell transplant. The V gene is TRBV11-2, the J gene TRBJ2-7; 8 bases align to TRBD1. This TCR came from a female patient aged 2 to 10 who had a stem cell transplant for Fanconi anemia, so the T cells may come from the graft donor. This chain's CDR3 is CASSHRTGWDEQYF. CDR3 DNA sequence: TGTGCCAGCAGCCACCGGACAGGGTGGGACGAGCAGTACTTC. Filled out from reference TRBV11-2 and TRBJ2-7, the complete variable domain reads EAGVAQSPRYKIIEKRQSVAFWCNPISGHATLYWYQQILGQGPKLLIQFQNNGVVDDSQLPKDRFSAERLKGVDSTLKIQPAKLEDSAVYLCASSHRTGWDEQYFGPGTRLTVT.